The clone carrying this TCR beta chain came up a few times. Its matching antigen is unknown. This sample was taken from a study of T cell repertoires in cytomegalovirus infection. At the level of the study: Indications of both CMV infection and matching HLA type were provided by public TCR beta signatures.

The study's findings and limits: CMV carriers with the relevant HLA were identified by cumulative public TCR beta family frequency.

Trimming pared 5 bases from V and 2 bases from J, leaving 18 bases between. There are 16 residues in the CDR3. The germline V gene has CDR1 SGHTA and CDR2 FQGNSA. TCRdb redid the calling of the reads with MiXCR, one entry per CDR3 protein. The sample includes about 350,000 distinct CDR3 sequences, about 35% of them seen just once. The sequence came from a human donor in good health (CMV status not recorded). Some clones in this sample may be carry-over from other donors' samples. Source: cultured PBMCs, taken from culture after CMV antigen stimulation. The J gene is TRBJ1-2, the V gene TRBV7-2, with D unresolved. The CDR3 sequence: CASSHGKEGSNYGYTF. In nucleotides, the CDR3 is TGTGCCAGCAGCCACGGGAAGGAAGGCTCGAACTATGGCTACACCTTC.